These T cell receptor beta chains were read from a single sample in a study of blood T cell repertoires in COVID-19. Profiled with immunoSEQ multiplex PCR; TCRdb holds only in-frame clones, not every one. The profile shows hundreds of thousands of clones, roughly nine tenths of them singletons. Sequenced: PBMCs or T cells enriched from blood (not recorded which). The source of these receptors is a woman aged 25-40 years who had recovered from COVID-19. The CDR3 runs from the conserved cysteine through the conserved F or W. A D gene is named only where the DNA matches it firmly. Rows give clone size only sometimes, using once, few, many, or a class for an expanded clone.

TRBJ2-2	TRBV5-4	TRBD2	-	CASSIPLAGGRLFF	TGTGCCAGCAGCATCCCCCTAGCGGGAGGGCGACTGTTTTTT
TRBJ2-3	TRBV5-1	-	-	CASSSPGFEADTQYF	TGCGCCAGCAGCTCGCCCGGGTTCGAAGCAGATACGCAGTATTTT
TRBJ2-1	TRBV7-2	TRBD2	-	CASSSGDYWDEQFF	TGTGCCAGCAGCTCTGGGGACTACTGGGATGAGCAGTTCTTC
TRBJ2-2	TRBV27	TRBD2	-	CASRLLAGGDTGELFF	TGTGCCAGCAGACTCCTAGCGGGAGGCGACACCGGGGAGCTGTTTTTT
TRBJ1-5	TRBV20-1	TRBD1	-	CSASDRGNQPQHF	TGCAGTGCTAGTGACAGGGGCAATCAGCCCCAGCATTTT
TRBJ2-7	TRBV6-5	TRBD1	few	CASSRSGTGEKEQYF	TGTGCCAGCAGCCGATCTGGGACAGGGGAGAAGGAGCAGTACTTC
TRBJ1-5	TRBV2	-	-	CATRAQNPYQPQHF	TGTGCCACCAGGGCACAGAATCCTTATCAGCCCCAGCATTTT
TRBJ1-3	TRBV3-1/TRBV3-2	TRBD1	few	CASSLQGAGGNTIYF	TGTGCCAGCAGCCTACAGGGGGCAGGTGGAAACACCATATATTTT
TRBJ2-7	TRBV25-1	TRBD1	-	CASSELGVLGQGRYEQYF	TGTGCCAGCAGTGAATTGGGGGTCCTTGGACAGGGGCGCTACGAGCAGTACTTC
TRBJ2-3	TRBV10-3	-	-	CAISEVPGEGTDTQYF	TGTGCCATCAGTGAAGTCCCCGGGGAGGGCACAGATACGCAGTATTTT
TRBJ2-2	TRBV23-1	-	-	CASSQSNKSSFQGKPKQNTGELFF	TGCGCCAGCAGTCAATCGAACAAATCGAGTTTCCAGGGGAAACCTAAACAAAACACCGGGGAGCTGTTTTTT
TRBJ2-3	TRBV19	-	once	CASSINGEGADTQYF	TGTGCCAGTAGTATCAACGGGGAAGGCGCAGATACGCAGTATTTT
TRBJ2-3	TRBV10-3	TRBD2	-	CAISDSRGSGDTQYF	TGTGCCATCAGTGACTCGCGGGGGAGTGGTGATACGCAGTATTTT
TRBJ2-7	TRBV7-2	-	-	CASSLGQGNYEQYF	TGTGCCAGCAGCTTAGGGCAGGGGAACTACGAGCAGTACTTC
TRBJ2-5	TRBV18	-	-	CASSPPQGWTTRQETQYF	TGTGCCAGCTCACCACCCCAGGGTTGGACCACCAGACAAGAGACCCAGTACTTC
TRBJ2-5	TRBV18	TRBD2	-	CASSLGLAGVETQYF	TGTGCCAGCTCACTGGGACTAGCGGGAGTTGAGACCCAGTACTTC